The 21 T cell receptor beta chains below all came from one sample that was sequenced in a study of circulating and synovial CD4+ cells in juvenile arthritis. Data came from immunoSEQ multiplex PCR; TCRdb stores just in-frame clones and leaves some out. The data contain about 33,000 clones, nearly 95% of them singletons. Sequencing was done on a sample of CD4+ T cells from blood. The source is a human donor with juvenile idiopathic arthritis.

The chain joins TRBV25-1 to TRBJ2-7; TRBD1 agrees at 9 bases. The V gene's germline CDR1 is MGHDK and CDR2 SYGVNS. The V and J ends lost 1 base and 1 base, in that order; junction bases with no gene match: 8. The CDR3 runs to 17 residues. The CDR3 is CASSESRPGTGSYEQYF. CDR3 in DNA: TGTGCCAGCAGTGAATCTCGTCCCGGGACAGGGTCCTACGAGCAGTACTTC.

This clone has a handful of counts. V gene TRBV19 combines with J gene TRBJ2-1; TRBD1 matches at 9 bases. Germline-derived CDR1 and CDR2 are LNHDA and SQIVND (reference sequence). There are 14 residues in the CDR3. V lost 5 bases, J lost 9 bases, and 8 bases stayed unmatched. CDR3 region: CASSYWGQGGEQFF. CDR3 nucleotide sequence: TGTGCCAGTAGTTACTGGGGACAGGGAGGTGAGCAGTTCTTC.

The genes are TRBV6-1 and TRBJ2-7; tentatively, D is TRBD2 (7 bases). The germline V gene has CDR1 MNHNS and CDR2 SASEGT. The CDR3 runs 16 residues. V was trimmed by 2 bases and J by 4 bases, leaving 18 bases between them. The CDR3 nucleotides are TGTGCCAGCAGTGAACCGAGGGGGGGAGTTAGGTACGAGCAGTACTTC. This translates into CASSEPRGGVRYEQYF.

This sequence joins TRBV7-9 and TRBJ1-2, with D maybe TRBD1 (6 bases). Germline lookup yields CDR1 SEHNR and CDR2 FQNEAQ (reference sequence). The CDR3 consists of 14 residues. Trimming cost V 5 bases and J 4 bases, with 14 bases left between them. CDR3 nucleotide sequence: TGTGCCAGCAGCGCGACGACAGGAGCCTATGGCTACACCTTC. Translating it yields CASSATTGAYGYTF. The full variable domain, completed using reference TRBV7-9 and TRBJ1-2, is DTGVSQNPRHKITKRGQNVTFRCDPISEHNRLYWYRQTLGQGPEFLTYFQNEAQLEKSRLLSDRFSAERPKGSFSTLEIQRTEQGDSAMYLCASSATTGAYGYTFGSGTRLTVV.

The chain combines TRBV6-4 with TRBJ2-1, with 7 bases identical to TRBD2. With V trimmed by 1 base and J by 5 bases, 14 bases remained unmatched. This CDR3 region has 18 residues. The germline CDR1 and CDR2 sequences are MRHNA and SNTAGT. The CDR3 region has the DNA TGTGCCAGCAGTGACTGCGGGAGAGTAACCCCCGAAGACAATGAGCAGTTCTTC. Its translation: CASSDCGRVTPEDNEQFF.

The chain uses TRBV18 and TRBJ2-2, with 11 bases aligning to TRBD1. Germline CDR1 and CDR2: KGHSH and LQKENI. V shed 8 bases, J shed 5 bases, and the junction held 4 bases outside the gene matches. This CDR3 has 14 residues. For the CDR3, the DNA is TGTGCCAGCGACCGGGACAGGGGGACCGGGGAGCTGTTTTTT. Residues: CASDRDRGTGELFF. Supplemented by reference TRBV18 and TRBJ2-2, the full variable domain reads NAGVMQNPRHLVRRRGQEARLRCSPMKGHSHVYWYRQLPEEGLKFMVYLQKENIIDESGMPKERFSAEFPKEGPSILRIQQVVRGDSAAYFCASDRDRGTGELFFGEGSRLTVL.

For this clone: Other DNA sequences in this specimen translate into the identical CDR3. The rearrangement uses TRBV28 and TRBJ1-6; TRBD1 matches 10 bases. The CDR3 sequence is 15 residues long. The J segment lost 10 bases and the V segment lost 2 bases, leaving 5 bases of the junction unmatched. Germline CDR1 reads MDHEN; CDR2 reads SYDVKM. The CDR3 nucleotides read TGTGCCAGCAGTTTAATTTGGGACAGGGGATCACCCCTCCACTTT. It is translated as CASSLIWDRGSPLHF.

The chain links TRBV5-1 to TRBJ2-7, with 10 bases aligning to TRBD1. Germline V gives CDR1 SGHRS, CDR2 YFSETQ. This CDR3 is built from 14 residues. With 2 bases clipped from V and 3 bases from J, the junction kept 2 bases outside the gene matches. The CDR3 region has the DNA TGCGCCAGCAGCTTTGGGACAGGGGTCTACGAGCAGTACTTC. Its translation: CASSFGTGVYEQYF.

This chain uses TRBV5-8 with TRBJ2-7, with 7 bases lining up with TRBD1. This CDR3 is built from 15 residues. The germline V gene has CDR1 SGHTS and CDR2 YDEGEE. V dropped 5 bases and J dropped 8; count of bases not matched to a gene: 16. In DNA, the CDR3 is TGTGCCAGCAGTACCACGACAGGGCCAATTACGAAGCAGTACTTC. Its translation is CASSTTTGPITKQYF.

V gene TRBV11-2 combines with J gene TRBJ1-2; 7 positions agree with TRBD1. Germline-derived CDR1 and CDR2 are SGHAT and FQNNGV. This CDR3 comprises 14 residues. The J segment lost 0 bases and the V segment lost 4 bases, leaving 2 bases of the junction unmatched. CDR3 coding DNA: TGTGCCAGCAGCTGGGACAGAACTAACTATGGCTACACCTTC. Its protein product is CASSWDRTNYGYTF.

V and J are TRBV4-3 and TRBJ1-4; 7 bases are shared with TRBD1. Losses at the gene ends were 0 bases for V and 3 bases for J; bases not matched to a gene: 4. CDR3 length: 16 amino acids. The germline V gene encodes CDR1 LGHNA and CDR2 YSLEER. The DNA of the CDR3 is TGCGCCAGCAGCCAAGAGTACAGGGGCGCTAATGAAAAACTGTTTTTT. Amino acid sequence: CASSQEYRGANEKLFF.

The chain uses TRBV19 and TRBJ2-1, with a tentative D call TRBD1 (5 bases). This CDR3 is built from 14 residues. The V gene's germline CDR1 is LNHDA and CDR2 SQIVND (reference sequence). The germline V and J ends were trimmed by 4 bases and 2 bases, with 9 bases remaining between them. CDR3 amino acids: CASSTGIAYNEQFF. The CDR3 DNA reads as TGTGCCAGTAGTACAGGGATTGCCTACAATGAGCAGTTCTTC. Filled out from reference TRBV19 and TRBJ2-1, the complete variable domain reads DGGITQSPKYLFRKEGQNVTLSCEQNLNHDAMYWYRQDPGQGLRLIYYSQIVNDFQKGDIAEGYSVSREKKESFPLTVTSAQKNPTAFYLCASSTGIAYNEQFFGPGTRLTVL.

This rearrangement joins TRBV4-2 to TRBJ2-7; 7 nucleotides agree with TRBD1. The junction had 14 bases not matched to a gene; V was cut back by 0 bases and J by 12 bases. In germline, CDR1 is LGHNA, CDR2 YNFKEQ. This CDR3 has 15 amino acids. Here the CDR3 reads CASSQEEGNRGYTYF. CDR3 nucleotide sequence: TGTGCCAGCAGCCAAGAGGAAGGTAACAGGGGTTATACGTACTTC.

The chain has TRBV18 and TRBJ1-5, with D possibly being TRBD1 (6 bases). Germline loops: CDR1 KGHSH, CDR2 LQKENI. The V gene lost 5 bases and the J gene lost 3 bases, with 11 bases spanning the gap. This CDR3 comprises 14 residues. The CDR3 nucleotides read TGTGCCAGCTCATTCGGACAGAACAATCAGCCCCAGCATTTT. It codes for CASSFGQNNQPQHF.

The chain combines TRBV7-2 with TRBJ1-2, with 11 bases lining up with TRBD1. With V trimmed by 5 bases and J by 4 bases, 6 bases remained unmatched. This CDR3 comprises 15 residues. In germline, CDR1 is SGHTA, CDR2 FQGNSA. The CDR3 nucleotides are TGTGCCAGCAGCGCGGGACAGGGGGGAAGCTATGGCTACACCTTC. Residues: CASSAGQGGSYGYTF.

This chain joins TRBV28 and TRBJ2-2; the match to TRBD2 covers 9 bases. Trimming cost V 1 base and J 0 bases; bases outside gene matches: 12. The CDR3 sequence is 20 residues long. Germline V lookup: CDR1 MDHEN, CDR2 SYDVKM. CDR3 sequence reads: CASSLLSLAGSSANTGELFF. CDR3 in DNA: TGTGCCAGCAGTTTATTATCACTAGCGGGTTCCTCCGCGAACACCGGGGAGCTGTTTTTT.

The count of this clone is one. The CDR3 is CASNGQGVGTDTQYF. The CDR3 nucleotides read TGTGCCAGCAATGGACAGGGTGTGGGCACAGATACGCAGTATTTT. This chain joins TRBV2 and TRBJ2-3, with 8 positions matching TRBD1. V lost 7 bases, J lost 1 base, and 7 bases stayed unmatched. CDR1 and CDR2 from the germline V gene are SNHLY and FYNNEI. The CDR3 runs to 15 residues.

The V gene is TRBV29-1, the J gene TRBJ2-1, with D possibly being TRBD2 (5 bases). Trimming shortened V by 7 bases and J by 7 bases, and 17 bases separated the two germline ends. The V gene's germline CDR1 is SQVTM and CDR2 ANQGSEA. There are 13 residues in the CDR3. As DNA, the CDR3 is TGCAGCGGCCTCAGAGCGGATAGGAATGAGCAGTTCTTC. Translation: CSGLRADRNEQFF.

The chain has TRBV14 and TRBJ2-3, with 13 bases lining up with TRBD2. Looked up from germline, CDR1 is SGHDN and CDR2 is FVKESK. The CDR3 has 15 residues. V dropped 4 bases and J dropped 3; count of bases not matched to a gene: 1. CDR3 in amino acids: CASSPGLAGTDTQYF. CDR3 coding DNA: TGTGCCAGCAGCCCGGGACTAGCGGGGACAGATACGCAGTATTTT.

In regard to this clone: No DNA is shown, since the ends of the CDR3 on it are uncertain; the CDR3 is the one TCRdb lists. The chain joins TRBV21-1 to TRBJ1-1; the table's TRBD1 call for D was not verified on the DNA. TRBV21-1 has pseudogene status. The CDR3 has 16 residues if both end residues are counted. CDR3 amino acids: CASSKVGQGARTEAFF.

The chain is built from TRBV28 and TRBJ1-2, with 8 nucleotides matching TRBD1. The V and J ends lost 3 bases and 4 bases, in that order; junction bases with no gene match: 13. CDR1 is MDHEN and CDR2 is SYDVKM in the germline V gene. The CDR3 totals 17 residues. CDR3 residues: CASSFRGGIGQGYGYTF. The CDR3 DNA reads TGTGCCAGCAGTTTCCGTGGTGGGATTGGACAGGGCTATGGCTACACCTTC.